This is a list of T cell receptor beta chains from one sample in a study of CD8 T cells in Susac syndrome. TCRdb re-derived calls from the immunoSEQ multiplex PCR reads in MiXCR, one entry per CDR3 protein. The data show roughly 150,000 distinct CDR3 sequences, with around 96% seen just once and 0.15% to 0.2% held by the top ten. Sequenced: CD4+ T cells from PBMCs. The origin of the receptors is a human donor with Susac syndrome. Both conserved end residues are part of each CDR3. Fields, in order: CDR3 protein, V gene, J gene, CDR3 length.

CDR3 protein: CSVIGWYTEAFF
V gene: TRBV29-1
J gene: TRBJ1-1
CDR3 length: 12

CDR3 protein: CAISGQGSETQYF
V gene: TRBV10-3
J gene: TRBJ2-5
CDR3 length: 13

CDR3 protein: CASRADRGTYNEQFF
V gene: TRBV7-2
J gene: TRBJ2-1
CDR3 length: 15

CDR3 protein: CASSPTLAGYNEQFF
V gene: TRBV12-3/TRBV12-4
J gene: TRBJ2-1
CDR3 length: 15

CDR3 protein: CASSPRSRGNQPQHF
V gene: TRBV12-3/TRBV12-4
J gene: TRBJ1-5
CDR3 length: 15

CDR3 protein: CASGQHQETQYF
V gene: TRBV7-2
J gene: TRBJ2-5
CDR3 length: 12

CDR3 protein: CASSLALTGAGANVLTF
V gene: TRBV12-3/TRBV12-4
J gene: TRBJ2-6
CDR3 length: 17

CDR3 protein: CSAHDSNEKLFF
V gene: TRBV20-1
J gene: TRBJ1-4
CDR3 length: 12

CDR3 protein: CASSPNPGTETYYGYTF
V gene: TRBV11-2
J gene: TRBJ1-2
CDR3 length: 17

CDR3 protein: CASSLLRGTETDTQYF
V gene: TRBV14
J gene: TRBJ2-3
CDR3 length: 16

CDR3 protein: CSVGPTQTGLNTEAFF
V gene: TRBV29-1
J gene: TRBJ1-1
CDR3 length: 16

CDR3 protein: CASSTPGQGKGEQYF
V gene: TRBV6-2/TRBV6-3
J gene: TRBJ2-7
CDR3 length: 15

CDR3 protein: CASSVVQGANTEAFF
V gene: TRBV9
J gene: TRBJ1-1
CDR3 length: 15

CDR3 protein: CSVEQGPHLSPQFF
V gene: TRBV29-1
J gene: .
CDR3 length: 14

CDR3 protein: CASRRDHSDSPLHF
V gene: TRBV9
J gene: TRBJ1-6
CDR3 length: 14

CDR3 protein: CASSHQEDSPLHF
V gene: TRBV14
J gene: TRBJ1-6
CDR3 length: 13

CDR3 protein: CAITEPGQGRDTQYF
V gene: TRBV10-3
J gene: TRBJ2-3
CDR3 length: 15

CDR3 protein: CSAVQGAVRQPQHF
V gene: TRBV20-1
J gene: TRBJ1-5
CDR3 length: 14

CDR3 protein: CASSLVGSRGYTF
V gene: TRBV3-1
J gene: TRBJ1-2
CDR3 length: 13

CDR3 protein: CASSRTSRHETQYF
V gene: TRBV12-3/TRBV12-4
J gene: TRBJ2-5
CDR3 length: 14

CDR3 protein: CSARAGAGYEQYF
V gene: TRBV20-1
J gene: TRBJ2-7
CDR3 length: 13

CDR3 protein: CSARGPSGVDGYTGELFF
V gene: TRBV20-1
J gene: TRBJ2-2
CDR3 length: 18

CDR3 protein: CASSGWDSSYEQYF
V gene: TRBV13
J gene: TRBJ2-7
CDR3 length: 14

CDR3 protein: CSVPTTRDRQETQYF
V gene: TRBV29-1
J gene: TRBJ2-5
CDR3 length: 15

CDR3 protein: CASSLIVRERGEQPQHF
V gene: TRBV12-3/TRBV12-4
J gene: TRBJ1-5
CDR3 length: 17

CDR3 protein: CSARVRNTEAFF
V gene: TRBV20-1
J gene: TRBJ1-1
CDR3 length: 12

CDR3 protein: CASSLGRGQPQHF
V gene: TRBV7-8
J gene: TRBJ1-5
CDR3 length: 13

CDR3 protein: CASRQYQETQYF
V gene: TRBV12-3/TRBV12-4
J gene: TRBJ2-5
CDR3 length: 12

CDR3 protein: CASSSGGSSGANVLTF
V gene: TRBV27
J gene: TRBJ2-6
CDR3 length: 16

CDR3 protein: CASSSPGRLEQYF
V gene: TRBV27
J gene: TRBJ2-7
CDR3 length: 13

CDR3 protein: CASSPPRTMAGSLHF
V gene: TRBV18
J gene: TRBJ1-6
CDR3 length: 15

CDR3 protein: CASRRGTGRSYGYTF
V gene: TRBV6-5
J gene: TRBJ1-2
CDR3 length: 15

CDR3 protein: CASSQRPGDTQYF
V gene: TRBV4-3
J gene: TRBJ2-3
CDR3 length: 13

CDR3 protein: CASSDSRELDTQYF
V gene: TRBV6-4
J gene: TRBJ2-3
CDR3 length: 14

CDR3 protein: CASSQVRGGRDTQYF
V gene: TRBV3-1
J gene: TRBJ2-3
CDR3 length: 15

CDR3 protein: CASSSQGYTEAFF
V gene: TRBV7-2
J gene: TRBJ1-1
CDR3 length: 13

CDR3 protein: CASSPGLAYTDTQYF
V gene: TRBV27
J gene: TRBJ2-3
CDR3 length: 15

CDR3 protein: CSVASGGADTQYF
V gene: TRBV29-1
J gene: TRBJ2-3
CDR3 length: 13

CDR3 protein: CASRARELNTEAFF
V gene: TRBV3-1
J gene: TRBJ1-1
CDR3 length: 14

CDR3 protein: CAIRSGTGAPSGGEQYF
V gene: TRBV10-3
J gene: TRBJ2-7
CDR3 length: 17

CDR3 protein: CASSLGLYTGELFF
V gene: TRBV5-4
J gene: TRBJ2-2
CDR3 length: 14

CDR3 protein: CASSPSRANVLTF
V gene: TRBV7-9
J gene: TRBJ2-6
CDR3 length: 13

CDR3 protein: CSFGLGGVGNEQFF
V gene: TRBV29-1
J gene: TRBJ2-1
CDR3 length: 14

CDR3 protein: CSGVDLHHSNEQFF
V gene: TRBV29-1
J gene: TRBJ2-1
CDR3 length: 14

CDR3 protein: CASSQAAHSPLHF
V gene: TRBV4-1
J gene: TRBJ1-6
CDR3 length: 13

CDR3 protein: CSVDGGTGELFF
V gene: TRBV29-1
J gene: TRBJ2-2
CDR3 length: 12

CDR3 protein: CASSPWVAGSNQPQHF
V gene: TRBV7-9
J gene: TRBJ1-5
CDR3 length: 16